The next 16 T cell receptor beta chains were all read from a single sample in a study of cytomegalovirus exposure and HLA in healthy donors. The PCR contained 60 Vbeta and 13 Jbeta primers. Measured with immunoSEQ multiplex PCR; TCRdb has only the in-frame clones, and not every one. Among approximately 150,000 clones, roughly four fifths were seen once, and the ten largest hold roughly 1.4%. Source material: PBMCs. The receptors originated from a man in his sixties in good health and CMV-seronegative.

The chain uses TRBV19 and TRBJ1-4, with TRBD1 identical over 7 bases. Germline V gene data show CDR1 as LNHDA and CDR2 as SQIVND (reference sequence). The CDR3 consists of 13 residues. Losses at the gene ends were 4 bases for V and 8 bases for J; bases not matched to a gene: 4. In DNA form, the CDR3 reads TGTGCCAGTAGTACGAACAGGGGAGAAAAACTGTTTTTT. Translating gives CASSTNRGEKLFF.

The V and J genes are TRBV4-1 and TRBJ2-7; TRBD2 matches at 7 bases. Per germline, CDR1 MGHRA and CDR2 YSYEKL. This CDR3 spans 19 amino acids. The V gene end was trimmed by 0 bases and the J gene end by 4 bases; junction bases not matched to a gene: 18. CDR3: CASSQDGRGSAAGEYEQYF. The CDR3 bases are TGCGCCAGCAGCCAAGATGGGAGGGGAAGCGCCGCGGGGGAGTACGAGCAGTACTTC.

This clone is a singleton in its sample. The rearrangement joins TRBV7-9 to TRBJ2-3, with TRBD1 as a possible D gene (6 bases). This CDR3 comprises 17 residues. Looked up from germline, CDR1 is SEHNR and CDR2 is FQNEAQ (reference sequence). Trimming took off 3 bases at V and 2 bases at J, with 18 bases between the two ends. The CDR3 nucleotides read TGTGCCAGCAGCTTTCGACAGGACCCTAGTGTCACAGATACGCAGTATTTT. This encodes CASSFRQDPSVTDTQYF.

The chain joins TRBV27 to TRBJ2-7; D is unresolved. The CDR3 extends over 16 amino acids. Trimming stripped 4 bases from V and 5 bases from J, with 21 bases between. From germline, CDR1 is MNHEY and CDR2 SMNVEV (reference sequence). The CDR3, as DNA: TGTGCCAGCAGTTCCCTCCGTGCTAGTAAATTTGACGAGCAGTACTTC. Amino acid sequence: CASSSLRASKFDEQYF.

CDR3 nucleotides: TGTGCCAGCAGCTTTGGCCTTTGGAATGAGCAGTTCTTC. This sequence encodes CASSFGLWNEQFF. The chain combines TRBV5-6 with TRBJ2-1; D gene uncertain. The length of the CDR3 is 13 residues. The V end lost 2 bases, the J end lost 7 bases, and 10 bases lay between the germline ends. Germline values: CDR1 SGHDT, CDR2 YYEEEE.

The chain combines TRBV5-1 with TRBJ2-2, with a weak D call TRBD2 (6 bases). Germline V gives CDR1 SGHRS, CDR2 YFSETQ. The CDR3 totals 16 residues. The V gene lost 0 bases and the J gene lost 5 bases, with 14 bases spanning the gap. CDR3 residues: CASSLDSGDWTGELFF. CDR3 nucleotide sequence: TGCGCCAGCAGCTTGGATTCGGGGGATTGGACCGGGGAGCTGTTTTTT.

This clone came up once. V and J are TRBV30 and TRBJ2-3; TRBD2 matches 8 bases. Trimming took 4 bases from V and 8 from J; bases not matched to a gene: 26. In germline, CDR1 is GTSNPN, CDR2 SVGIG (reference sequence). The CDR3 contains 19 residues. Here the CDR3 DNA reads TGTGCCTGGACCCTTAGGAATTGGAGGACTAGCCCGCAAGGGGGTACGCAGTATTTT. This gives the protein CAWTLRNWRTSPQGGTQYF.

This rearrangement joins TRBV5-1 to TRBJ1-5; D ambiguous. Germline V gene sequence: CDR1 SGHRS, CDR2 YFSETQ. The V end lost 0 bases, the J end lost 6 bases, and 7 bases lay between the germline ends. There are 13 residues in the CDR3. As DNA, the CDR3 is TGCGCCAGCAGCTTGGGAGGCAGTCAGCCCCAGCATTTT. Translating it yields CASSLGGSQPQHF.

The chain links TRBV29-1 to TRBJ2-5, with D maybe TRBD1 (6 bases). Matching the DNA end better, TRBJ2-7 makes the J call doubtful. Germline-derived CDR1 and CDR2 are SQVTM and ANQGSEA. CDR3 length: 15 amino acids. CDR3 sequence (DNA): TGCAGCGTTAAGTCTGGCAGGGGATTTTCCTACGAGCAGTACTTC. Translating gives CSVKSGRGFSYEQYF.

V and J are TRBV30 and TRBJ2-1; D gene ambiguous. Per germline, CDR1 GTSNPN and CDR2 SVGIG (reference sequence). Trimming cost V 0 bases and J 10 bases, with 13 bases left between them. The CDR3 extends over 13 amino acids. CDR3 in amino acids: CAWSVLPHEEQFF. The CDR3 bases are TGTGCCTGGAGTGTACTCCCCCACGAAGAGCAGTTCTTC.

This chain uses TRBV30 with TRBJ1-6; 8 nucleotides line up with TRBD1. Germline V CDR1 and CDR2: GTSNPN, SVGIG (reference sequence). CDR3 length: 14 amino acids. Unmatched junction bases numbered 5, after V lost 5 bases and J lost 5 bases. CDR3 amino acids: CAWLRTGNNSPLHF. In nucleotides, the CDR3 is TGTGCCTGGCTAAGGACAGGGAATAATTCACCCCTCCACTTT. Full variable domain (missing parts from reference TRBV30 and TRBJ1-6): SQTIHQWPATLVQPVGSPLSLECTVEGTSNPNLYWYRQAAGRGLQLLFYSVGIGQISSEVPQNLSASRPQDRQFILSSKKLLLSDSGFYLCAWLRTGNNSPLHFGNGTRLTVT.

This clone appeared a single time. In DNA, the CDR3 is TGTGCCAGCAGCCAAGATCATAGACAGCCCCAGCATTTT. Its translation is CASSQDHRQPQHF. This rearrangement joins TRBV4-2 to TRBJ1-5; D remains unclear. This CDR3 contains 13 residues. Trimming took 0 bases from V and 7 from J, leaving 7 bases between them. The germline V gene encodes CDR1 LGHNA and CDR2 YNFKEQ.

The CDR3 loop reads CASSPIVGTGANGYTF. For the CDR3, the DNA is TGTGCCAGCAGTCCCATTGTGGGGACAGGGGCAAACGGCTACACCTTC. The J gene is TRBJ1-2, the V gene TRBV2; TRBD1 matches 10 bases. Germline CDR1 is SNHLY and CDR2 is FYNNEI. The J segment lost 8 bases and the V segment lost 5 bases, leaving 14 bases of the junction unmatched. The CDR3 has 16 residues.

V and J are TRBV28 and TRBJ1-4; the D gene is possibly TRBD1 (5 bases). CDR3 length equals 15 residues. V was trimmed by 6 bases and J by 0 bases, leaving 11 bases between them. The germline CDR1 and CDR2 sequences are MDHEN and SYDVKM. CDR3 amino acids: CASSPPRATNEKLFF. In DNA form, the CDR3 reads TGTGCCAGCAGCCCCCCCAGGGCAACTAATGAAAAACTGTTTTTT. Drawing the rest from reference TRBV28 and TRBJ1-4, the complete variable domain is DVKVTQSSRYLVKRTGEKVFLECVQDMDHENMFWYRQDPGLGLRLIYFSYDVKMKEKGDIPEGYSVSREKKERFSLILESASTNQTSMYLCASSPPRATNEKLFFGSGTQLSVL.

This clone occurred a few times. Germline and junction disagree at one end, which may indicate a read error. V gene TRBV7-9 combines with J gene TRBJ1-5, with D uncertain. The CDR3 covers 13 residues. Germline lookup yields CDR1 SEHNR and CDR2 FQNEAQ (reference sequence). Here the CDR3 reads CSSSLALGEPQHF. Written as DNA, the CDR3 is TGTTCCAGCAGCTTAGCGCTCGGGGAGCCCCAGCATTTT.

The rearrangement uses TRBV4-1 and TRBJ2-6; D is perhaps TRBD2 (5 bases). V was shortened by 0 bases and J by 4 bases, with 16 bases between the two germline ends. Germline assignment: CDR1 MGHRA and CDR2 YSYEKL. The CDR3 contains 18 residues. Here the CDR3 reads CASSQDRQGSGGANVLTF. The CDR3 DNA sequence: TGCGCCAGCAGCCAAGATCGACAAGGGTCGGGGGGGGCCAACGTCCTGACTTTC.